This T cell receptor beta chain was observed in a study of Ad26.COV2.S vaccination and SARS-CoV-2 variants. Study in general: The authors gave Ad26.COV2.S intramuscularly, either once or twice 56 days apart.

The repertoire was sequenced with immunoSEQ multiplex PCR; TCRdb's copy has only in-frame clones and lacks some. The top ten hold about 3.5% of the sample, which has 360,000 or so clones, about nine tenths seen once. This CDR3 contains 14 residues. The V gene's germline CDR1 is SQVTM and CDR2 ANQGSEA. Unmatched junction bases numbered 5, after V lost 1 base and J lost 5 bases. Treatment given: some 19 received Ad26.COV2.S at low or high dose, single or two shots; about 5 received placebo; per-sample allocation not given. Collection of samples fell on day 63 after the first vaccine or placebo injection. An Ad26 vector expressing Wuhan-strain SARS-CoV-2 spike constituted the vaccine.

This chain uses TRBV29-1 with TRBJ1-1; 9 nucleotides align to TRBD1. The sequencing here drew on peripheral blood, taken in a trial of Ad26.COV2.S vaccine versus placebo. This sequence originates from a person between 18 and 59 years old who received the Ad26.COV2.S COVID-19 vaccine or a placebo. CDR3 bases: TGCAGCGTTGAAGGGACAGGGGTGGGGACTGAAGCTTTCTTT. Translated: CSVEGTGVGTEAFF.